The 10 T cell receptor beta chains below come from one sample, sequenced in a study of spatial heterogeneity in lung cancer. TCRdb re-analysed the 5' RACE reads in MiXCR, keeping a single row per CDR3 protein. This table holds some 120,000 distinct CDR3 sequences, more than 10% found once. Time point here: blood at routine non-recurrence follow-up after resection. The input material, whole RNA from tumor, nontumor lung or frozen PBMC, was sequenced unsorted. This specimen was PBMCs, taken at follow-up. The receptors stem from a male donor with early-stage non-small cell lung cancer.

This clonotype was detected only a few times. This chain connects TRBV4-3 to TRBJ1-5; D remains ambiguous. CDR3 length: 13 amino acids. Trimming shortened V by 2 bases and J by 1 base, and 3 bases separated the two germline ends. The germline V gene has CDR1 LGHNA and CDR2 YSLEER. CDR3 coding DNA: TGCGCCAGCAGCCAAACAAGCAATCAGCCCCAGCATTTT. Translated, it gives CASSQTSNQPQHF.

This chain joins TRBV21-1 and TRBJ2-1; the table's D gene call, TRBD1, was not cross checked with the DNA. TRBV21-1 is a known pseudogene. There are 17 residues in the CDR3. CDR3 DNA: TGTGCCAGCAGCAAAGTGGTTCCCGGGGAGGACTACAATGAGCAGTTCTTC. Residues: CASSKVVPGEDYNEQFF.

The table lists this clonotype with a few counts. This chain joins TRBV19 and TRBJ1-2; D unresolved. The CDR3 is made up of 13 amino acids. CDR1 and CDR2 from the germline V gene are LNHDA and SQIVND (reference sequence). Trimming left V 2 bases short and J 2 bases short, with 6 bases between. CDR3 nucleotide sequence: TGTGCCAGTAGTATACCAGGAAACTATGGCTACACCTTC. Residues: CASSIPGNYGYTF.

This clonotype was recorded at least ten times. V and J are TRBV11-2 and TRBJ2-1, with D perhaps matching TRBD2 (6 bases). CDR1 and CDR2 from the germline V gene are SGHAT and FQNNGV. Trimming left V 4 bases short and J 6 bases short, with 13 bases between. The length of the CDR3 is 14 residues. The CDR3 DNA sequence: TGTGCCAGCAGCTCACCACGGCGGGGCAATGAGCAGTTCTTC. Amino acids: CASSSPRRGNEQFF.

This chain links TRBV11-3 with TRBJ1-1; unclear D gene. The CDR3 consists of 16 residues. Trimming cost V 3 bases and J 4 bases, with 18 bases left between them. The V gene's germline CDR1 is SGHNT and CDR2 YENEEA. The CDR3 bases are TGTGCCAGCAGCTTCACCCCCATATCAGCGGGCACTGAAGCTTTCTTT. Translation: CASSFTPISAGTEAFF.

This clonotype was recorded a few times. In DNA, the CDR3 is TGCAGTGCTAAACGGACAGGGAGAGAGACCCAGTACTTC. It encodes CSAKRTGRETQYF. The chain uses TRBV20-1 and TRBJ2-5; 8 positions agree with TRBD1. This CDR3 comprises 13 residues. V dropped 4 bases and J dropped 4; count of bases not matched to a gene: 5. Germline values: CDR1 DFQATT, CDR2 SNEGSKA (reference sequence).

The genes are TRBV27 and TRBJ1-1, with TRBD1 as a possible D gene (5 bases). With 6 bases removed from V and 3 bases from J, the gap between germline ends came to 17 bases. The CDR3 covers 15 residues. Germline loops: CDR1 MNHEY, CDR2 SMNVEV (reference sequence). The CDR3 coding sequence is TGTGCCAGCAGAAATTCAAAAGGGGCGGACACTGAAGCTTTCTTT. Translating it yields CASRNSKGADTEAFF.

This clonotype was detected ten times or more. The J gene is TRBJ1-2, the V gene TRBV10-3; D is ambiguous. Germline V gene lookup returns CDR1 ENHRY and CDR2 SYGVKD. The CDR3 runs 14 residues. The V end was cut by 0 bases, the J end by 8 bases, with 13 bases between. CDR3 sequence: CAISESGLRRGYTF. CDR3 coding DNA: TGTGCCATCAGTGAGTCGGGCCTTCGCCGGGGCTACACCTTC.

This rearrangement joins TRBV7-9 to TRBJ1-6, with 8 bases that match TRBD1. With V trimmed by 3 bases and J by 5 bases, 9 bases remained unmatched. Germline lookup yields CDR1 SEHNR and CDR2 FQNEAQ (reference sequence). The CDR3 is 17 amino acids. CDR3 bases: TGTGCCAGCAGCTTTGCGCTGGGACAGGCCAATAATTCACCCCTCCACTTT. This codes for CASSFALGQANNSPLHF.

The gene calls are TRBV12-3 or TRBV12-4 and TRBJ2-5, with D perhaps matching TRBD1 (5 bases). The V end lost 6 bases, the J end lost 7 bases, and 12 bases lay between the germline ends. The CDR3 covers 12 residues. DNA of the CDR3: TGTGCCAGCAGCCTGACAGTCGGGACCCAGTACTTC. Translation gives CASSLTVGTQYF.